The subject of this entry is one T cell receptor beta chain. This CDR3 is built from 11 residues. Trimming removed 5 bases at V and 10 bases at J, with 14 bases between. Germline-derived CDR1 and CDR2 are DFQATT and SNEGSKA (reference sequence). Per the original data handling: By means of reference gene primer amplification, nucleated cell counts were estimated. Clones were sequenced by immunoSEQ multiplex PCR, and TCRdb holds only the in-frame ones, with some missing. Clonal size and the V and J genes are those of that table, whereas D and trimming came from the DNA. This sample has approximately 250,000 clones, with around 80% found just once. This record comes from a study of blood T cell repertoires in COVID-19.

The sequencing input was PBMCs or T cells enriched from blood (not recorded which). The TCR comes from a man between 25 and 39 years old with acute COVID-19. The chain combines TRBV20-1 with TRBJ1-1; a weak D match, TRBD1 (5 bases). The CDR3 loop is CSAAALGGAFF. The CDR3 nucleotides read TGCAGTGCTGCAGCCCTCGGGGGAGCTTTCTTT.